Here is one T cell receptor beta chain with its context. The antigen this receptor binds is unknown. No clone much larger than this one lies a single base away; base qualities are absent. These data originate in a study of T-cell memory formation after mild COVID-19 (dated by TCRdb to the early 2020s). Notes on the research overall: TCR sequence clusters from the two donors were largely donor specific. In a couple of donors, T-cell clones that expanded and contracted after mild COVID-19 were tracked by sequencing TCRalpha and TCRbeta repertoires over time. The cohort comprised two young, previously healthy adult volunteers, one female and one male. Broader findings and caveats from the paper: Contracting CD4+ clones were located mainly in the CM and EM memory subsets, whereas CD8+ clones were found to be enriched in EMRA. Some responding clones were detected in pre-infection memory, which suggested that pre-existing cross-reactive memory T cells had joined the SARS-CoV-2 response. From day 15 to 85, contracting clones showed balanced CD4/CD8 phenotypes, whereas a second wave of clones that expanded from day 15 to 37 leaned towards CD4+. The study included only a couple of mild cases, and larger cohorts that include severe cases with pre-infection samples were judged to be necessary. The second-wave clones that peaked on day 37 were not confirmed to be SARS-CoV-2 specific.

Ficoll-Paque density gradient centrifugation was used to isolate PBMCs. Data came from an Illumina NovaSeq 6000. cDNA libraries for TCRalpha and TCRbeta were prepared by 5'RACE using constant-segment primers, with sample barcodes and unique molecular identifiers added. Trizol reagent was used to extract RNA from every sample. Library amplification was performed in two PCR steps, and a second sample barcode and Illumina TruSeq adapters were introduced in the second step. Sequencing of libraries was performed on an Illumina NovaSeq with 2 x 150 bp paired-end reads. Turning to the authors' computational methods: Reads were demultiplexed and collapsed into UMI-guided consensus sequences with migec v1.2.7. With mixcr v2.1.11, UMI consensuses were aligned to TRA and TRB V and J templates and assembled into clonotypes. A clonotype was counted as expanded or contracted only when both edgeR and NoisET called the clonotype significant, with the noise models trained on biological replicates. For edgeR calls, the cutoffs were a false discovery rate-adjusted p below 0.01 and a log2 fold-change threshold of 1. As an exploratory analysis of dynamics, max-normalized trajectories of the 1000 most abundant clonotypes were examined with PCA combined with hierarchical clustering. Each responding clone was given a CD4 or CD8 phenotype based on the CD4+ and CD8+ repertoires, which had been sequenced separately. The raw public data were reprocessed by TCRdb itself: fastp quality trimming at Q25, MiXCR clonotype calling, in-frame beta chains only. Rows with a matching CDR3 protein are joined into one entry that keeps the most common DNA and genes. It is TCRdb's table, rather than the study itself, that gives the V and J calls and clone size. This sample is represented by 350,000 or so distinct CDR3 sequences; around 20% of them were singletons. About 21% of the sample goes to the ten largest clones.

Reading the germline V gene gives CDR1 SGHTS and CDR2 YDEGEE. Spanning cysteine to phenylalanine, the CDR3 consists of 13 amino acids. Only the CDR3 region is kept as DNA, spanning 39 bases read in frame from base 1. Trimming takes 0 bases from V and 8 bases from J, and the germline ends sit 9 bases apart. This sequence originates from a man aged 18 to 30 who had mild COVID-19 (a few samples of this study predate the infection). The sample titles of this study are shuffled in the database, so cell type and time point are left out; the donor was told from shared clones. This receptor chain uses TRBV5-8 and TRBJ2-1; tentative D gene TRBD2, with 5 bases matching. The sample was PBMCs or a T cell subset sorted from them (not recorded which). Here the CDR3 is given as CASSLVRADEQFF. The nucleotide sequence reads as follows: TGTGCCAGCAGCTTGGTGAGGGCCGATGAGCAGTTCTTC.